This T cell receptor (beta chain) is from a study of T cell repertoires in cytomegalovirus infection. Study summary: CMV epitopes, recently identified HLA-C-restricted and well-studied HLA-B-restricted, were used. Public TCR beta signature analysis indicated the presence of both CMV infection and matching HLA type. Findings and limits, study-wide: CMV carriers having the relevant HLA were flagged by cumulative public TCR beta family frequency. Across the ex vivo response, the dominant clonotypes were HLA-C-restricted CMV-specific TCR beta clonotypes.

V gave up 8 bases and J gave up 7 bases; unmatched junction bases: 12. The CDR3 length is 14 residues. On this clonotype itself: Its specificity is unknown.

TCRdb called the reads again in MiXCR, with one record for every CDR3 protein. The table lists 900,000 to 950,000 distinct CDR3 sequences, approximately 30% of them singletons. The genes are TRBV12-3 or TRBV12-4 and TRBJ1-2; TRBD1 matches 8 bases. The clonotype originates from a human donor in good health (CMV status not recorded). Some clones in this sample may be carry-over from other donors' samples. The sample was cultured CD8+ T cells from PBMCs, taken from culture after CMV antigen stimulation. CDR3 DNA: TGTGCCAGCCGTTCAGGGGGCGATGGGTTTGGCTACACCTTC. It encodes CASRSGGDGFGYTF.